This TCR beta chain derives from a study of blood T cell repertoires in COVID-19. Study details: The United States, Italy and Spain supplied acute and convalescent COVID-19 samples. Sample material is recorded as cDNA or gDNA derived from T cells, B-cell-depleted T cells, or PBMCs.

Germline V gives CDR1 MNHEY, CDR2 SVGAGI. Losses at the gene ends were 8 bases for V and 2 bases for J; bases not matched to a gene: 7. The length of the CDR3 is 14 residues. In the authors' methods: Reference gene primer amplification in the assay estimated nucleated cell counts. Profiled with immunoSEQ multiplex PCR; TCRdb holds only in-frame clones, not every one. V, J and clone size derive from that table, while D and trimming were established from the DNA sequence. The sample has about 120,000 clones, 82% seen once; the top ten hold roughly 4.3%. V gene TRBV6-5 combines with J gene TRBJ2-3; 7 bases line up with TRBD1. Source material: peripheral blood. This receptor was obtained from a woman in her 70s with acute or convalescent COVID-19. The DNA of the CDR3 is TGTGCCAGCGGCCGGGACAGACTCACAGATACGCAGTATTTT. Translating gives CASGRDRLTDTQYF.